The next 18 T cell receptor beta chains were all read from a single sample in a study of blood T cell repertoires in COVID-19. Clones were sequenced by immunoSEQ multiplex PCR, and TCRdb holds only the in-frame ones, with some missing. The table shows about 76,000 clones, with more than 75% occurring only once. Sequencing input: peripheral blood. These receptor sequences come from a man aged 55 to 70 with COVID-19, enrolled during active disease.

This clone was counted between two and nine times. The chain combines TRBV2 with TRBJ1-5; the match to TRBD1 covers 8 bases. V trimming: 6 bases; J trimming: 5 bases; junction bases outside the gene matches: 12. CDR3 size: 16 residues. Germline V lookup: CDR1 SNHLY, CDR2 FYNNEI. This CDR3 reads CASSSLGQGGDQPQHF. CDR3 in DNA: TGTGCCAGCAGCAGTCTCGGACAGGGCGGAGATCAGCCCCAGCATTTT.

The chain couples TRBV6-6 to TRBJ2-3; 10 bases are shared with TRBD2. The CDR3 length is 18 residues. The V gene end was trimmed by 5 bases and the J gene end by 1 base; junction bases not matched to a gene: 12. From germline, CDR1 is MNHNY and CDR2 SVGAGI (reference sequence). The CDR3 sequence is CASSPSFLSGGGTDTQYF. The CDR3 DNA is TGTGCCAGCAGTCCCTCCTTTCTAAGCGGGGGGGGCACAGATACGCAGTATTTT.

Worth noting for this clone: Other DNA sequences of this sample code for an identical CDR3. V and J are TRBV9 and TRBJ2-1, with 8 positions matching TRBD2. The germline V gene has CDR1 SGDLS and CDR2 YYNGEE. The CDR3 contains 16 residues. V shed 0 bases, J shed 7 bases, and the junction held 9 bases outside the gene matches. CDR3: CASSVGVAGGQNEQFF. CDR3 coding DNA: TGTGCCAGCAGCGTAGGAGTTGCGGGGGGCCAGAATGAGCAGTTCTTC.

The gene calls are TRBV29-1 and TRBJ2-7; no definite D call. The CDR3 has 11 residues. Germline loops: CDR1 SQVTM, CDR2 ANQGSEA. V dropped 7 bases and J dropped 0 bases, with 7 bases sitting between them. This chain's CDR3 is CSGQDSYEQYF. The CDR3 DNA is TGCAGCGGGCAGGACTCCTACGAGCAGTACTTC.

The chain combines TRBV6-5 with TRBJ2-2, with unresolved D. V dropped 0 bases and J dropped 1 base, with 6 bases sitting between them. Germline lookup yields CDR1 MNHEY and CDR2 SVGAGI. The CDR3 contains 15 residues. The CDR3 spells CASSYSWRNTGELFF. The CDR3 DNA sequence: TGTGCCAGCAGTTACTCCTGGAGGAACACCGGGGAGCTGTTTTTT.

The rearrangement links TRBV5-1 to TRBJ1-4, with 7 bases aligning to TRBD1. With V trimmed by 3 bases and J by 4 bases, 12 bases remained unmatched. There are 17 residues in the CDR3. From germline, CDR1 is SGHRS and CDR2 YFSETQ. In DNA, the CDR3 is TGCGCCAGCAGCTACAGGGGTGGGGATCCAGTTAATGAAAAACTGTTTTTT. Translated: CASSYRGGDPVNEKLFF. The variable domain in full, with the rest retrieved from reference TRBV5-1 and TRBJ1-4, is KAGVTQTPRYLIKTRGQQVTLSCSPISGHRSVSWYQQTPGQGLQFLFEYFSETQRNKGNFPGRFSGRQFSNSRSEMNVSTLELGDSALYLCASSYRGGDPVNEKLFFGSGTQLSVL.

The chain is built from TRBV5-4 and TRBJ2-3, with D maybe TRBD2 (7 bases). CDR1 SGHNT and CDR2 YYREEE come from the germline V gene (reference sequence). The germline V and J ends were trimmed by 0 bases and 6 bases, with 8 bases remaining between them. CDR3 length: 13 residues. The CDR3: CASSLEGGDTQYF. DNA for the CDR3: TGTGCCAGCAGCTTGGAGGGGGGGGATACGCAGTATTTT.

The chain is built from TRBV5-7 and TRBJ1-6, with 9 bases matching TRBD1. TRBV5-7 is given ORF status, its function remaining uncertain. CDR3 length: 19 amino acids. V was clipped by 5 bases and J by 3 bases; unmatched bases: 15. CDR3 DNA sequence: TGTGCCAGCAGATCACCGGGACAGGGCCAGCTTGACTATAATTCACCCCTCCACTTT. Protein product: CASRSPGQGQLDYNSPLHF.

This clone was seen ten or more times. This chain links TRBV29-1 with TRBJ1-6, with 8 bases identical to TRBD1. The J segment lost 5 bases and the V segment lost 6 bases, leaving 0 bases of the junction unmatched. Per the germline V gene, CDR1 is SQVTM and CDR2 is ANQGSEA. The CDR3 is 12 amino acids. The chain's CDR3 is CSVGQDNSPLHF. CDR3 sequence (DNA): TGCAGCGTGGGACAGGATAATTCACCCCTCCACTTT.

The chain recombines TRBV2 with TRBJ1-1, with TRBD1 identical over 7 bases. CDR1 and CDR2 from the germline V gene are SNHLY and FYNNEI. J lost 6 bases, V lost 0 bases, and 4 bases had no gene match. The CDR3 is 14 residues long. The CDR3 nucleotides are TGTGCCAGCAGTGAAGCAGGGGGCGTATCTGAAGCTTTCTTT. Translated, it gives CASSEAGGVSEAFF.

This chain joins TRBV30 and TRBJ1-2, with 7 nucleotides matching TRBD1. Trimming at V came to 2 bases and at J to 4 bases, leaving 13 bases not matched to a gene. This CDR3 comprises 16 residues. Germline CDR1 is GTSNPN and CDR2 is SVGIG (reference sequence). CDR3 bases: TGTGCCTGGAGTAGGACAGGACGACGTGAATTCTATGGCTACACCTTC. This translates into CAWSRTGRREFYGYTF.

The chain couples TRBV6-5 to TRBJ1-1; D is uncertain. CDR1 is MNHEY and CDR2 is SVGAGI in the germline V gene. V was clipped by 0 bases and J by 0 bases, with 8 bases between them. The CDR3 loop spans 15 amino acids. This chain's CDR3 is CASSYSTYMNTEAFF. The CDR3 region has the DNA TGTGCCAGCAGTTACTCTACATATATGAACACTGAAGCTTTCTTT.

V usage is TRBV5-1 and J usage is TRBJ2-5; D is possibly TRBD1 (6 bases). Germline values: CDR1 SGHRS, CDR2 YFSETQ. The CDR3 is made up of 16 amino acids. V lost 3 bases and J 1 base, leaving 16 bases between the germline ends. The CDR3 is CASSSSPGQPQETQYF. The CDR3 DNA sequence: TGCGCCAGCAGCTCCTCCCCAGGACAGCCCCAAGAGACCCAGTACTTC.

This chain links TRBV5-4 with TRBJ2-1; tentative D call: TRBD2 (5 bases). V lost 4 bases to trimming and J lost 7 bases, with 9 bases between them. CDR3 length equals 12 residues. Germline V gene lookup returns CDR1 SGHNT and CDR2 YYREEE (reference sequence). CDR3 sequence: CASSPDYNEQFF. For the CDR3, the DNA is TGTGCCAGCAGCCCCGACTATAATGAGCAGTTCTTC. The full variable domain, in which reference TRBV5-4 and TRBJ2-1 provide the parts outside the CDR3, is ETGVTQSPTHLIKTRGQQVTLRCSSQSGHNTVSWYQQALGQGPQFIFQYYREEENGRGNFPPRFSGLQFPNYSSELNVNALELDDSALYLCASSPDYNEQFFGPGTRLTVL.

The J gene is TRBJ1-2, the V gene TRBV14, with D possibly matching TRBD1 (6 bases). This CDR3 is built from 13 residues. Germline CDR1 and CDR2: SGHDN and FVKESK. V gave up 4 bases and J gave up 8 bases, with 14 bases separating them. The CDR3 DNA reads as TGTGCCAGCAGCCCGTGGACAGTAGTCGGCTACACCTTC. It specifies CASSPWTVVGYTF.

The CDR3 sequence: CSVELGGNEQFF. The CDR3 nucleotides are TGCAGCGTTGAATTGGGGGGCAATGAGCAGTTCTTC. V gene TRBV29-1 combines with J gene TRBJ2-1; tentative D call: TRBD2 (6 bases). The V gene's germline CDR1 is SQVTM and CDR2 ANQGSEA. This CDR3 has 12 residues. Trimming stripped 2 bases from V and 6 bases from J, with 8 bases between.

This clone was seen a handful of times. This chain joins TRBV5-4 and TRBJ2-7; TRBD1 matches at 7 bases. Germline CDR1 reads SGHNT; CDR2 reads YYREEE (reference sequence). The CDR3 loop spans 12 amino acids. With 4 bases clipped from V and 6 bases from J, the junction kept 4 bases outside the gene matches. CDR3 nucleotide sequence: TGTGCCAGCAGCCCACGACAGGGCGAGCAGTACTTC. Its protein product is CASSPRQGEQYF.

This chain connects TRBV19 to TRBJ1-5; the D gene is possibly TRBD1 (5 bases). CDR3 length: 17 residues. Germline CDR1 LNHDA, CDR2 SQIVND (reference sequence). Trimming pared 5 bases from V and 0 bases from J, leaving 17 bases between. CDR3 region: CASSPVRDRYSNQPQHF. Written as DNA, the CDR3 is TGTGCCAGTAGTCCAGTCCGAGACAGATATAGCAATCAGCCCCAGCATTTT.